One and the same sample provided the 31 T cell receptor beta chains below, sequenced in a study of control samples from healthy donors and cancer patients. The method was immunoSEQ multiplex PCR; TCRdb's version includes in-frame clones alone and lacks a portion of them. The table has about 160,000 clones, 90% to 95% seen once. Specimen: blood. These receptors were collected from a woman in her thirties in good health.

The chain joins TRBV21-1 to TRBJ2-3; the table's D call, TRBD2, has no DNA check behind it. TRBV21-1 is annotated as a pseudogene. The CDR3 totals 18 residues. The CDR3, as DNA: TGTGCCAGCAGCATTCCCTTAGCGGGAGGCCCAGGGCGTGGTACGCAGTATTTT. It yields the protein CASSIPLAGGPGRGTQYF.

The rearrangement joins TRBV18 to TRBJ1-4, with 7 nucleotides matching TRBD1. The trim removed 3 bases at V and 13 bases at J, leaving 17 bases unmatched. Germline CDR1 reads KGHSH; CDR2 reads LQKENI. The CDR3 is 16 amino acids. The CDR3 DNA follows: TGTGCCAGCTCACCCGGCGATAGGACAGGTCGGGGTAGACTGTTTTTT. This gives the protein CASSPGDRTGRGRLFF. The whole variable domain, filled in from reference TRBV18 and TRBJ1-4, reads NAGVMQNPRHLVRRRGQEARLRCSPMKGHSHVYWYRQLPEEGLKFMVYLQKENIIDESGMPKERFSAEFPKEGPSILRIQQVVRGDSAAYFCASSPGDRTGRGRLFFGSGTQLSVL.

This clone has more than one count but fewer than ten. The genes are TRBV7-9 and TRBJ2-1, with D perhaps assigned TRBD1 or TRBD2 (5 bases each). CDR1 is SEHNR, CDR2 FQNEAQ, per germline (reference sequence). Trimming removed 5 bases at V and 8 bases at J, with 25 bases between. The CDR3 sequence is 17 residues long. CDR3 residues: CASSDPTRDARGDEQFF. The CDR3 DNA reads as TGTGCCAGCAGCGACCCAACCCGGGACGCACGAGGCGATGAGCAGTTCTTC.

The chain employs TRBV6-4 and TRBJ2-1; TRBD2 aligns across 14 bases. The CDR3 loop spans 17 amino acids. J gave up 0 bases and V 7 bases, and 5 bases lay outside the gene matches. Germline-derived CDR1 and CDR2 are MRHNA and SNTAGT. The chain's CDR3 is CASKLGTSGSSYNEQFF. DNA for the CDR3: TGTGCCAGCAAGCTCGGGACTAGCGGGAGCTCCTACAATGAGCAGTTCTTC.

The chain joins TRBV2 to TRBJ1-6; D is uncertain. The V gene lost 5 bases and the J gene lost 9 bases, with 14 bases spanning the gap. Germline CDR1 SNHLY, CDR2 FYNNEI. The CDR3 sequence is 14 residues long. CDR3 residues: CASSTKRGSSPLHF. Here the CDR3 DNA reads TGTGCCAGCAGTACAAAACGAGGGAGTTCACCCCTCCACTTT.

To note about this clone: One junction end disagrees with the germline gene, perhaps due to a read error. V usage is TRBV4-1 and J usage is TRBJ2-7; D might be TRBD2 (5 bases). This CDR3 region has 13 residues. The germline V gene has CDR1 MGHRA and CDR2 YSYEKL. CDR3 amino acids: CASSQASRGILIF. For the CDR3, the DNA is TGCGCCAGCAGCCAAGCCTCCCGGGGTATCCTAATCTTC.

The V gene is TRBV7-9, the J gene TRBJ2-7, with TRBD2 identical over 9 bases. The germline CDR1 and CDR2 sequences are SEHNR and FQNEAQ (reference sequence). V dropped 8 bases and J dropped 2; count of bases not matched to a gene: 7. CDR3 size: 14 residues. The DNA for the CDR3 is TGTGCCAGCGATTCTAGCGGGGTTCCCTACGAGCAGTACTTC. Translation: CASDSSGVPYEQYF.

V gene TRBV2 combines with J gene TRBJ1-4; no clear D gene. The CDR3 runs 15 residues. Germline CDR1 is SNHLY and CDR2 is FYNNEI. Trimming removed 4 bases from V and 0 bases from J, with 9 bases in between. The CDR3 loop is CASSGLVATNEKLFF. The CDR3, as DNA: TGTGCCAGCAGTGGGCTTGTTGCAACTAATGAAAAACTGTTTTTT.

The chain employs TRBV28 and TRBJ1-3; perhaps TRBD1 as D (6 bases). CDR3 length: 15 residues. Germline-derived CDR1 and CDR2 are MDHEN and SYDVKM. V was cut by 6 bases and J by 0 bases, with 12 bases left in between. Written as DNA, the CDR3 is TGTGCCAGCAGAAGCGGGACAAGCTCTGGAAACACCATATATTTT. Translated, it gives CASRSGTSSGNTIYF. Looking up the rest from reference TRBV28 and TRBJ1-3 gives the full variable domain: DVKVTQSSRYLVKRTGEKVFLECVQDMDHENMFWYRQDPGLGLRLIYFSYDVKMKEKGDIPEGYSVSREKKERFSLILESASTNQTSMYLCASRSGTSSGNTIYFGEGSWLTVV.

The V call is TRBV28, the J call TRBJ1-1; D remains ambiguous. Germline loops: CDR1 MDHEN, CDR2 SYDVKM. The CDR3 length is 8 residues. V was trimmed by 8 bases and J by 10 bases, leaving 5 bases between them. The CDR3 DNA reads TGTGCCAGCGGGAGAGCTTTCTTT. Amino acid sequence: CASGRAFF.

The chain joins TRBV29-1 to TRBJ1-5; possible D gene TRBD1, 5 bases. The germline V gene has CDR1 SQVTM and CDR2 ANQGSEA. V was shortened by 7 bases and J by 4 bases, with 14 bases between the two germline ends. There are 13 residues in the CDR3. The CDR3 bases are TGCAGCGGGGGACCCGGGGGGAATCAGCCCCAGCATTTT. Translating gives CSGGPGGNQPQHF.

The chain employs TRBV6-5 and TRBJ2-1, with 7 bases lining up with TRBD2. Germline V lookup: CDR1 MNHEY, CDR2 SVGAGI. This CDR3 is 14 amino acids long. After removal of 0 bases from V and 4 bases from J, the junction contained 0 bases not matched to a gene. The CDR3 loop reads CASSYSGGYNEQFF. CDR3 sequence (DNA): TGTGCCAGCAGTTACTCGGGGGGGTACAATGAGCAGTTCTTC.

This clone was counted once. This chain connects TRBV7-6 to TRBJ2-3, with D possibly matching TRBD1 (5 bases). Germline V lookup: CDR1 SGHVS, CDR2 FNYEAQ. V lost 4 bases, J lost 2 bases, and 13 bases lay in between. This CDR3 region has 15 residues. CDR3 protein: CASSSGHHHTDTQYF. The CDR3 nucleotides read TGTGCCAGCAGCTCCGGACACCATCACACAGATACGCAGTATTTT.

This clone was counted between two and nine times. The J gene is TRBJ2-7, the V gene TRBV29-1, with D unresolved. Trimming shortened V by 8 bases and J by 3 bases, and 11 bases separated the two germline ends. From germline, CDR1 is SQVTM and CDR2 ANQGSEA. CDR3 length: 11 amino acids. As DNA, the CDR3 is TGCAGCTTAACAGTCGGCTACGAGCAGTACTTC. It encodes CSLTVGYEQYF.

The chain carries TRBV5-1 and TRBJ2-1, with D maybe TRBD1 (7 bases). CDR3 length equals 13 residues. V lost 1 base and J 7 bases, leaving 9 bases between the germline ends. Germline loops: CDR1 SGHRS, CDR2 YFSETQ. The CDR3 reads CASSLSGGNEQFF. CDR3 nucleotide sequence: TGCGCCAGCAGCTTGTCAGGGGGGAATGAGCAGTTCTTC. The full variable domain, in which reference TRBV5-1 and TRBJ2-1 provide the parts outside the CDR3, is KAGVTQTPRYLIKTRGQQVTLSCSPISGHRSVSWYQQTPGQGLQFLFEYFSETQRNKGNFPGRFSGRQFSNSRSEMNVSTLELGDSALYLCASSLSGGNEQFFGPGTRLTVL.

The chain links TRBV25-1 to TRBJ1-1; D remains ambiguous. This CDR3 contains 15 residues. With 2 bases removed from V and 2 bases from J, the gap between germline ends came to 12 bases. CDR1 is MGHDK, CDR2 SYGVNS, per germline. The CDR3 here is CASSEGWVSNTEAFF. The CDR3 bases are TGTGCCAGCAGTGAAGGTTGGGTTTCTAACACTGAAGCTTTCTTT.

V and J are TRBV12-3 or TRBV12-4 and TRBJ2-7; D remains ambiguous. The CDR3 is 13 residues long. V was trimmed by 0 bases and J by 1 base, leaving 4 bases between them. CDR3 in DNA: TGTGCCAGCAGTTTAGCAGATTCCTACGAGCAGTACTTC. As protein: CASSLADSYEQYF.

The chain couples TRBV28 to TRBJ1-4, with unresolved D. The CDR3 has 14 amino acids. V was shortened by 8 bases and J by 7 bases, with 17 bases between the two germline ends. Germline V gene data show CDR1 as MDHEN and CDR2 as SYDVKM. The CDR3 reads CASLSVGSGEKLFF. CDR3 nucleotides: TGTGCCAGCCTTTCGGTGGGGAGCGGTGAAAAACTGTTTTTT.

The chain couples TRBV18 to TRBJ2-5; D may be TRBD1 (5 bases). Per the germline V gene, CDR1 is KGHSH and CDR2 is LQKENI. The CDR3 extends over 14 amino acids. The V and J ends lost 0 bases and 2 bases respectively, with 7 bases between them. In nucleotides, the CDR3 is TGTGCCAGCTCACCACCGAACAGGCAAGAGACCCAGTACTTC. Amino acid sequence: CASSPPNRQETQYF.

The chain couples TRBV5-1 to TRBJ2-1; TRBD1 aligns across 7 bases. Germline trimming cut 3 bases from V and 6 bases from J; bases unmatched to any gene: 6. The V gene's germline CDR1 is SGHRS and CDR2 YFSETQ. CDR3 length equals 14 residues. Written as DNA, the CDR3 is TGCGCCAGCAGCTGGATGGCAGGGGGCAATGAGCAGTTCTTC. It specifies CASSWMAGGNEQFF.

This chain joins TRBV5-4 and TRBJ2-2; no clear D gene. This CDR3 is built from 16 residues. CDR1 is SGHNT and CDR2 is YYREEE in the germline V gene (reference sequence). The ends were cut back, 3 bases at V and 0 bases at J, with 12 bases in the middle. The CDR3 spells CASSSGRITNTGELFF. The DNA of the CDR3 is TGTGCCAGCAGCTCAGGACGGATTACGAACACCGGGGAGCTGTTTTTT.

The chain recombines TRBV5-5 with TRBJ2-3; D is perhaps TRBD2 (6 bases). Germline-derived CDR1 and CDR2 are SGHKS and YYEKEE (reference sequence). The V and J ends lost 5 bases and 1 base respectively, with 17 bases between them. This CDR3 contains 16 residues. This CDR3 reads CASSRTGSAGTDTQYF. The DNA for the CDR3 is TGTGCCAGCAGTCGGACCGGGAGCGCCGGCACAGATACGCAGTATTTT.

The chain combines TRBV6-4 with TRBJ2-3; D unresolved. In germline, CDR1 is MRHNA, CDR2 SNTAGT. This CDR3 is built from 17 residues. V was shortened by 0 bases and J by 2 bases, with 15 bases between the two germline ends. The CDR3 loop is CASSDSPRSQATDTQYF. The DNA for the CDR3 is TGTGCCAGCAGTGACTCTCCCCGGTCCCAGGCCACAGATACGCAGTATTTT.

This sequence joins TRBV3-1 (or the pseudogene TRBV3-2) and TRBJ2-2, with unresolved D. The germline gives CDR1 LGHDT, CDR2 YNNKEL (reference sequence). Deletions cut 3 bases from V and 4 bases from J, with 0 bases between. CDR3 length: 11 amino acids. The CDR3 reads CASSHTGELFF. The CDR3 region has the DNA TGTGCCAGCAGCCACACCGGGGAGCTGTTTTTT.

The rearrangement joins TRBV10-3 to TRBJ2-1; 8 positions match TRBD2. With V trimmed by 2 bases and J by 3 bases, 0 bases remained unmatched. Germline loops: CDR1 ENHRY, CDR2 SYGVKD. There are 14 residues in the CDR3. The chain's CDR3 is CAISETSGYNEQFF. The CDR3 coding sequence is TGTGCCATCAGTGAGACTAGCGGCTACAATGAGCAGTTCTTC.

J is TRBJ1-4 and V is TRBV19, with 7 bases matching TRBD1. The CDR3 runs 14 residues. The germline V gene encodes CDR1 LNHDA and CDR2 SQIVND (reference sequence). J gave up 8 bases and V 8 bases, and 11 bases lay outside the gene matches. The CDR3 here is CASAYRGGREKLFF. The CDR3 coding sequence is TGTGCCAGTGCGTACAGGGGAGGTCGGGAAAAACTGTTTTTT.

The CDR3 DNA reads TGTGCCAGCAAGTTGGCCGGACAGGGTGGCAATGAGCAGTTCTTC. As protein: CASKLAGQGGNEQFF. The V call is TRBV28, the J call TRBJ2-1; 8 bases align to TRBD1. Germline CDR1 reads MDHEN; CDR2 reads SYDVKM. Trimming removed 7 bases from V and 6 bases from J; junction bases left unmatched: 11. The length of the CDR3 is 15 residues.

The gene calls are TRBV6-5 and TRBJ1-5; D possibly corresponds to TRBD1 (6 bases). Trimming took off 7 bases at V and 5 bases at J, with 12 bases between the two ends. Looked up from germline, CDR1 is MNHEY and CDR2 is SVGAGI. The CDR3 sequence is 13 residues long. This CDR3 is CASKGDAHQPQHF. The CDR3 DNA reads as TGTGCCAGCAAGGGGGATGCGCATCAGCCCCAGCATTTT.

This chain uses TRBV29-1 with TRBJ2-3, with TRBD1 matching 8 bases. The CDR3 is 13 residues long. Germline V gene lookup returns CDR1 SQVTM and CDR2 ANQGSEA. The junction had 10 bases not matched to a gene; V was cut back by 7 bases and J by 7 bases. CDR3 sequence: CSAGAGGGYTQYF. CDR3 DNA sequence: TGCAGCGCCGGGGCAGGGGGCGGGTATACGCAGTATTTT.

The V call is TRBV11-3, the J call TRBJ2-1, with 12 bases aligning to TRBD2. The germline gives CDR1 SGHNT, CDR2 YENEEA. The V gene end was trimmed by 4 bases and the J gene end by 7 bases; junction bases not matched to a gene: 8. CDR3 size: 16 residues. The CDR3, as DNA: TGTGCCAGCAGCTCCAGGCTAGCGGGAGGGGGAAATGAGCAGTTCTTC. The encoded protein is CASSSRLAGGGNEQFF.

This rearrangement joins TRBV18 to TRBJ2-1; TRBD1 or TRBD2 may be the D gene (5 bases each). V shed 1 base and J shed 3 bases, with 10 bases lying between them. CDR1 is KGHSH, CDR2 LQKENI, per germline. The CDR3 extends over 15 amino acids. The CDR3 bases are TGTGCCAGCTCACCACTATGGGACGACTACAATGAGCAGTTCTTC. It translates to CASSPLWDDYNEQFF.